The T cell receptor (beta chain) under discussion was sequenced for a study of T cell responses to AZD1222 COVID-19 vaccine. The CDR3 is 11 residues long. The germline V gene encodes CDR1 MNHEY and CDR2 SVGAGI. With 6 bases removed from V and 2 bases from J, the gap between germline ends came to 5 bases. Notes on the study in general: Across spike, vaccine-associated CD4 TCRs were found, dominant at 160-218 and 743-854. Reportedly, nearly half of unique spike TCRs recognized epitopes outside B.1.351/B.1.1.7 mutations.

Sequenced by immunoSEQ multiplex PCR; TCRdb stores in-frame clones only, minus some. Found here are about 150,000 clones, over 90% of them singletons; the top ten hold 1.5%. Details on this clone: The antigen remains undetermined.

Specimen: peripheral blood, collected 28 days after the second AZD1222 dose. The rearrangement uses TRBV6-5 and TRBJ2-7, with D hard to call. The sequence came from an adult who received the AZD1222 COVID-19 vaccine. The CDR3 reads CASSTAYEQYF. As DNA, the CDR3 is TGTGCCAGCAGCACAGCCTACGAGCAGTACTTC.